This T cell receptor beta chain is drawn from a study of cytomegalovirus exposure and HLA in healthy donors. The V gene lost 2 bases and the J gene lost 2 bases, with 13 bases spanning the gap. There are 15 residues in the CDR3. From germline, CDR1 is MNHEY and CDR2 SVGAGI. Study observations and caveats: It is likely that the observed cluster of highly shared sequence variants was a sequencing artifact.

To note about this clone: Antigen unknown.

The PCR made use of 60 Vbeta and 13 Jbeta primers. TCRdb keeps only in-frame clones here, not all; method: immunoSEQ multiplex PCR. The profile shows 230,000 or so clones, about 93% of them singletons. The donors were healthy bone marrow donors. The rearrangement uses TRBV6-5 and TRBJ2-7; tentatively, D is TRBD2 (6 bases). This TCR was sampled from a girl aged 2 to 10 in good health and CMV-seronegative. The sequencing input was PBMCs. CDR3 nucleotide sequence: TGTGCCAGCAGTTACGCCCCGACGGGGGCCTACGAGCAGTACTTC. As protein: CASSYAPTGAYEQYF.